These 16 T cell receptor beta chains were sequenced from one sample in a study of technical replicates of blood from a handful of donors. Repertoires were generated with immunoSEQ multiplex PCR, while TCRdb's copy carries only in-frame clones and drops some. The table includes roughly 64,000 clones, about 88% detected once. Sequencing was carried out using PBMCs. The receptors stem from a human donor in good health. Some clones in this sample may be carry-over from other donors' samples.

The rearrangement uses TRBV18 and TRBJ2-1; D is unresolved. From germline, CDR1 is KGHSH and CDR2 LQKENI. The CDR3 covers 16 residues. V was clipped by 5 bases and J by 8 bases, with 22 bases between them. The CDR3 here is CASSYRDKTLGHEQFF. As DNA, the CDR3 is TGTGCCAGCTCATACCGAGACAAAACGCTGGGCCATGAGCAGTTCTTC.

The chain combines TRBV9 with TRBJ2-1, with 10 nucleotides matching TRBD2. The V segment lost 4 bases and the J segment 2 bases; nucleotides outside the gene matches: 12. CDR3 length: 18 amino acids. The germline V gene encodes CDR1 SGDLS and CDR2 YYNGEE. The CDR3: CASSTDTLAGLTYNEQFF. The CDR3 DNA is TGTGCCAGCAGCACCGACACACTAGCGGGATTAACCTACAATGAGCAGTTCTTC.

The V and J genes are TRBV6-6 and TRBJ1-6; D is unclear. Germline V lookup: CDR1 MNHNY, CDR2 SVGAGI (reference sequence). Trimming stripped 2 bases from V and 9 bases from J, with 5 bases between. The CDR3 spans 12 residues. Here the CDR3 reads CASSYASSPLHF. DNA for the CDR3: TGTGCCAGCAGTTACGCGAGTTCACCCCTCCACTTT.

The CDR3 DNA reads TGTGCCAGCAGCCCCCAGTCCGGGAGTAATGAAAAACTGTTTTTT. Its protein is CASSPQSGSNEKLFF. The chain employs TRBV6-1 and TRBJ1-4; D is unclear. The length of the CDR3 is 15 residues. Germline CDR1 MNHNS, CDR2 SASEGT. V lost 6 bases, J lost 4 bases, and 15 bases lay in between.

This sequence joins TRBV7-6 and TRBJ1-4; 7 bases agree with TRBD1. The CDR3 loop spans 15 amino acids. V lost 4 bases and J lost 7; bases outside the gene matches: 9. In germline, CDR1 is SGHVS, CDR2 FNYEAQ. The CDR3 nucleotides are TGTGCCAGCAGCTCCGAAGGGGGCGATCGTGAAAAACTGTTTTTT. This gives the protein CASSSEGGDREKLFF. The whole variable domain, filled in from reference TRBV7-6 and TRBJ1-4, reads GAGVSQSPRYKVTKRGQDVALRCDPISGHVSLYWYRQALGQGPEFLTYFNYEAQQDKSGLPNDRFSAERPEGSISTLTIQRTEQRDSAMYRCASSSEGGDREKLFFGSGTQLSVL.

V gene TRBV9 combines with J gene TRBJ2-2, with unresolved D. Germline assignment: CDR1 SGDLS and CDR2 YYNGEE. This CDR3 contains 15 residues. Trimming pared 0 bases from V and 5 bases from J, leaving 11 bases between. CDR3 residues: CASSVGGYGTGELFF. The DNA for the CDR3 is TGTGCCAGCAGCGTAGGAGGATATGGGACCGGGGAGCTGTTTTTT.

As DNA, the CDR3 is TGTGCCAGCAGCCGTGGTGGAGGGGCCGTTACCCATGGCTACACCTTC. It yields the protein CASSRGGGAVTHGYTF. The chain links TRBV6-6 to TRBJ1-2, with TRBD1 as a possible D gene (5 bases). Trimming removed 6 bases from V and 6 bases from J, with 23 bases in between. The germline CDR1 and CDR2 sequences are MNHNY and SVGAGI (reference sequence). The CDR3 consists of 16 residues.

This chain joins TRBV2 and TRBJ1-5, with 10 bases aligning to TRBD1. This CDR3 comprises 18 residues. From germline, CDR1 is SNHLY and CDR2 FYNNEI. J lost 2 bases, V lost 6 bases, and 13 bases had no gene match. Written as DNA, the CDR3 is TGTGCCAGCAGATTTGAGGGACAGGGGTGGCATGGCAATCAGCCCCAGCATTTT. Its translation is CASRFEGQGWHGNQPQHF.

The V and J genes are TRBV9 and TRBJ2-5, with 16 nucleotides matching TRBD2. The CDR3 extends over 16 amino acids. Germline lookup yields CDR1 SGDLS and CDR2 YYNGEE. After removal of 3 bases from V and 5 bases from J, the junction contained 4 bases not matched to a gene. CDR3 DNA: TGTGCCAGCAGCGGCGGGACTAGCGGGAGGGGTGAGACCCAGTACTTC. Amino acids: CASSGGTSGRGETQYF.

The CDR3 here is CSVGSGVNEQFF. In nucleotides, the CDR3 is TGCAGCGTTGGGTCAGGGGTTAATGAGCAGTTCTTC. V and J are TRBV29-1 and TRBJ2-1; tentative D call: TRBD1 (6 bases). This CDR3 contains 12 residues. The germline CDR1 and CDR2 sequences are SQVTM and ANQGSEA. V was cut by 4 bases and J by 7 bases, with 11 bases left in between.

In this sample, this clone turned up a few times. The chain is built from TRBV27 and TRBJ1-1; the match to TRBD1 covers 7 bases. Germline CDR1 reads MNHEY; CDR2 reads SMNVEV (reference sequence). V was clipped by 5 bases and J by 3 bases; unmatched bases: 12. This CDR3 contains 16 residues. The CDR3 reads CASSVSRTGGDTEAFF. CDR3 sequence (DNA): TGTGCCAGCAGTGTCTCGCGGACAGGCGGGGACACTGAAGCTTTCTTT.

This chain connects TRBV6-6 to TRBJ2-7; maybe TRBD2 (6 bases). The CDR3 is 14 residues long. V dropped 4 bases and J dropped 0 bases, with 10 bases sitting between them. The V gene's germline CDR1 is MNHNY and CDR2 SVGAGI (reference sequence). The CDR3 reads CASSSLASSYEQYF. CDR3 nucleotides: TGTGCCAGCAGTTCACTAGCTAGCTCCTACGAGCAGTACTTC.

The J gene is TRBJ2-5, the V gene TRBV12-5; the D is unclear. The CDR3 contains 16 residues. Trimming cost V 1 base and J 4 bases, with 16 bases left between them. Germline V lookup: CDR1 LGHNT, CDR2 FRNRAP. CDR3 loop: CASGLARLAPGETQYF. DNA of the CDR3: TGTGCTAGTGGTTTGGCCCGACTGGCCCCCGGAGAGACCCAGTACTTC.

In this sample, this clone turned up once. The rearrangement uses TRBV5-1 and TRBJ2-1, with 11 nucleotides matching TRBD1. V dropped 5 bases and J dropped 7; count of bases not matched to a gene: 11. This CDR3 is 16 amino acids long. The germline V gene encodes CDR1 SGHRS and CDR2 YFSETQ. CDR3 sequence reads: CASRPSPGQGANEQFF. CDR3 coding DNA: TGCGCCAGCAGACCCTCGCCCGGACAGGGGGCGAATGAGCAGTTCTTC.

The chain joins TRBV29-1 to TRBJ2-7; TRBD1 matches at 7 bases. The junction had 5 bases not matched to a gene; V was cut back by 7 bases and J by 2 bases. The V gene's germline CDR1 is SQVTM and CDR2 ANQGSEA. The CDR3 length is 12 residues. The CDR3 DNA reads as TGCAGCGGACGGGGACAGACCTACGAGCAGTACTTC. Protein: CSGRGQTYEQYF.

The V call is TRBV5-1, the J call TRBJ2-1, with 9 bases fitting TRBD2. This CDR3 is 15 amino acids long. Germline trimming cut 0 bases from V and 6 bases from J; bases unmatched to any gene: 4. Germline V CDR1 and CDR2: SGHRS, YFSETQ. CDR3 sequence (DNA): TGCGCCAGCAGCTTGGCCGAAGCGGGAGGCAATGAGCAGTTCTTC. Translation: CASSLAEAGGNEQFF.